This T cell receptor beta chain appears in the sequencing data of a study of chemoradiotherapy in HPV16-positive cancers. TCRdb's table, derived via immunoSEQ multiplex PCR, lists solely in-frame clones and lacks some. This repertoire shows some 28,000 clones, approximately 80% found once; its top ten account for approximately 5%. Trimming took off 3 bases at V and 0 bases at J, with 11 bases between the two ends. CDR3 size: 15 residues. Germline CDR1 is MNHNS and CDR2 is SASEGT. This chain uses TRBV6-1 with TRBJ1-1; maybe TRBD1 (5 bases). The sample in question was blood, obtained from a patient who underwent chemoradiotherapy. This receptor was identified in a human donor with HPV-associated anogenital cancer. The CDR3, as DNA: TGTGCCAGCAGTGACACAGGCGCCTTGAACACTGAAGCTTTCTTT. Translated, it gives CASSDTGALNTEAFF.